Shown below are 13 T cell receptor beta chains from a single sample sequenced in a study of blood T cell repertoires in COVID-19. The protocol was immunoSEQ multiplex PCR, while the TCRdb copy is restricted to in-frame clones and leaves out a portion. The table records roughly 33,000 clones, about 72% of them present only once. Material: peripheral blood. These receptors came from a woman in her sixties or seventies with acute or convalescent COVID-19.

The rearrangement uses TRBV28 and TRBJ1-6; the D is unclear. Germline V gene data show CDR1 as MDHEN and CDR2 as SYDVKM. V was pared by 11 bases and J by 0 bases, with 17 bases between. The CDR3 length is 16 residues. CDR3 sequence: CASRGGLSSYNSPLHF. As DNA, the CDR3 is TGTGCCTCCCGTGGCGGGCTTAGCTCCTATAATTCACCCCTCCACTTT.

This rearrangement joins TRBV29-1 to TRBJ1-3; D not resolved. Germline CDR1 SQVTM, CDR2 ANQGSEA. The CDR3 covers 11 residues. Trimming pared 1 base from V and 15 bases from J, leaving 13 bases between. The DNA of the CDR3 is TGCAGCGTTGAAGGGATCGAGGGCCCATATTTT. Its translation: CSVEGIEGPYF.

The rearrangement joins TRBV2 to TRBJ2-3, with a tentative D call TRBD1 (6 bases). Germline V gene sequence: CDR1 SNHLY, CDR2 FYNNEI. With 2 bases removed from V and 5 bases from J, the gap between germline ends came to 8 bases. This CDR3 region has 13 residues. CDR3 loop: CASSEQGIDTQYF. CDR3 in DNA: TGTGCCAGCAGTGAACAGGGGATAGATACGCAGTATTTT.

This chain uses TRBV10-3 with TRBJ1-2; D unresolved. The CDR3 has 15 amino acids. Trimming removed 1 base from V and 6 bases from J, with 15 bases in between. Germline CDR1 and CDR2: ENHRY and SYGVKD. The CDR3 sequence is CAISEWRARYDGYTF. CDR3 nucleotide sequence: TGTGCCATCAGTGAGTGGAGGGCACGGTATGATGGCTACACCTTC.

The chain joins TRBV7-9 to TRBJ1-1; no clear D. V was pared by 6 bases and J by 4 bases, with 9 bases between. This CDR3 comprises 12 residues. Germline V CDR1 and CDR2: SEHNR, FQNEAQ (reference sequence). The CDR3 bases are TGTGCCAGCAGTCCCGATAGCACTGAAGCTTTCTTT. Protein sequence: CASSPDSTEAFF.

The chain employs TRBV2 and TRBJ1-4; D ambiguous. Trimming stripped 6 bases from V and 5 bases from J, with 7 bases between. This CDR3 is 12 amino acids long. The germline CDR1 and CDR2 sequences are SNHLY and FYNNEI. The CDR3 spells CASRRANEKLFF. The CDR3 DNA follows: TGTGCCAGCAGGAGGGCCAATGAAAAACTGTTTTTT.

The CDR3 protein is CASSDGDSTDTQYF. The CDR3 coding sequence is TGCGCCAGCAGTGATGGGGACTCAACAGATACGCAGTATTTT. The chain links TRBV10-1 to TRBJ2-3, with D possibly matching TRBD2 (6 bases). CDR3 size: 14 residues. Germline-derived CDR1 and CDR2 are WNHNN and SYGVQD (reference sequence). V dropped 3 bases and J dropped 3 bases, with 10 bases sitting between them.

The rearrangement links TRBV6-1 to TRBJ2-2, with 14 bases fitting TRBD2. The germline CDR1 and CDR2 sequences are MNHNS and SASEGT. This CDR3 is built from 18 residues. V shed 3 bases and J 6 bases; nucleotides not matched to a gene: 9. CDR3 nucleotides: TGTGCCAGCAGTGATCTCGGGCGACTAGCGGGGGGGCCCGGGGAGCTGTTTTTT. Protein product: CASSDLGRLAGGPGELFF.

This chain uses TRBV18 with TRBJ2-3, with D possibly matching TRBD2 (5 bases). Trimming stripped 3 bases from V and 6 bases from J, with 13 bases between. The CDR3 extends over 14 amino acids. From germline, CDR1 is KGHSH and CDR2 LQKENI. The CDR3 here is CASSPGVQGDTQYF. CDR3 coding DNA: TGTGCCAGCTCACCGGGAGTACAAGGGGATACGCAGTATTTT. Drawing the rest from reference TRBV18 and TRBJ2-3, the complete variable domain is NAGVMQNPRHLVRRRGQEARLRCSPMKGHSHVYWYRQLPEEGLKFMVYLQKENIIDESGMPKERFSAEFPKEGPSILRIQQVVRGDSAAYFCASSPGVQGDTQYFGPGTRLTVL.

With respect to this clone: A read error may produce the germline difference seen at one junction end. This chain connects TRBV27 to TRBJ2-7; weak D call: TRBD1 (6 bases). Per germline, CDR1 MNHEY and CDR2 SMNVEV (reference sequence). The CDR3 totals 14 residues. CDR3 in amino acids: CASRGGRVSHEQYF. CDR3 DNA sequence: TGTGCCAGCAGAGGGGGACGGGTCTCCCACGAGCAGTACTTC.

The V gene is TRBV7-9, the J gene TRBJ2-5, with D unclear. V was cut by 4 bases and J by 0 bases, with 12 bases left in between. Germline V gene data show CDR1 as SEHNR and CDR2 as FQNEAQ (reference sequence). This CDR3 is built from 15 residues. The CDR3 region has the DNA TGTGCCAGCAGCTCAACGAGAGAATACCAAGAGACCCAGTACTTC. It yields the protein CASSSTREYQETQYF.

The genes are TRBV19 and TRBJ1-5; D is unresolved. V dropped 6 bases and J dropped 5 bases, with 17 bases sitting between them. Germline-derived CDR1 and CDR2 are LNHDA and SQIVND (reference sequence). This CDR3 has 15 amino acids. CDR3 protein: CASSHPLYSDQPQHF. CDR3 bases: TGTGCCAGTAGCCACCCTCTCTACTCGGATCAGCCCCAGCATTTT.

This clone was found a few times. The chain recombines TRBV3-1 (or the pseudogene TRBV3-2) with TRBJ1-2, with 10 positions matching TRBD1. This CDR3 spans 17 amino acids. Per the germline V gene, CDR1 is LGHDT and CDR2 is YNNKEL (reference sequence). V shed 3 bases, J shed 6 bases, and the junction held 13 bases outside the gene matches. The DNA of the CDR3 is TGTGCCAGCAGCCAGTTTGGGACAGGGGAAAAATTCCATGGCTACACCTTC. Its protein product is CASSQFGTGEKFHGYTF.